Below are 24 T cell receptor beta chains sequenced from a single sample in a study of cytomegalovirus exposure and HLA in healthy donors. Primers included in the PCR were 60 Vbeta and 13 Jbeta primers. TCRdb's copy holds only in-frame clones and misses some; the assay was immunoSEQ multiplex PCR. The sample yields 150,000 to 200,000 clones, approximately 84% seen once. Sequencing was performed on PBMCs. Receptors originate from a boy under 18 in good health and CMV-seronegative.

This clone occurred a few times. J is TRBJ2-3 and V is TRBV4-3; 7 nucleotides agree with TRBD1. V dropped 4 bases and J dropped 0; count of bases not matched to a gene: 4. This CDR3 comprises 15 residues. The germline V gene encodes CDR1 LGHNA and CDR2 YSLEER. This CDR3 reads CASSPGQPSTDTQYF. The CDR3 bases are TGCGCCAGCAGCCCGGGACAGCCGAGCACAGATACGCAGTATTTT.

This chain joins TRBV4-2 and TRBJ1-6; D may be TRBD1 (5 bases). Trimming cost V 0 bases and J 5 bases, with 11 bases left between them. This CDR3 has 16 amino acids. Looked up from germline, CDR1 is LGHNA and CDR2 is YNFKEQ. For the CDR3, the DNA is TGTGCCAGCAGCCAAGAGGGGCCAGGGAATAATTCACCCCTCCACTTT. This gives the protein CASSQEGPGNNSPLHF.

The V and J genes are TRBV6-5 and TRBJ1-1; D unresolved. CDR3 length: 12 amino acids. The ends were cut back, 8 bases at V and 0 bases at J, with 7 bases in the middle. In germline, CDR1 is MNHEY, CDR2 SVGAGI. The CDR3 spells CASGRLNTEAFF. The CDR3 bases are TGTGCCAGCGGCCGATTGAACACTGAAGCTTTCTTT.

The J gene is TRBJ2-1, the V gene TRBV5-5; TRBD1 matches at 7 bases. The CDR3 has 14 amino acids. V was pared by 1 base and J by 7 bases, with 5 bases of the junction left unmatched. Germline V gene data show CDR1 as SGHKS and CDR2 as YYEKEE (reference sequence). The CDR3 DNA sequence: TGTGCCAGCAGCTTGAGCTCCAGGGGGAATGAGCAGTTCTTC. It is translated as CASSLSSRGNEQFF. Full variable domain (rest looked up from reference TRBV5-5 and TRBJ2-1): DAGVTQSPTHLIKTRGQQVTLRCSPISGHKSVSWYQQVLGQGPQFIFQYYEKEERGRGNFPDRFSARQFPNYSSELNVNALLLGDSALYLCASSLSSRGNEQFFGPGTRLTVL.

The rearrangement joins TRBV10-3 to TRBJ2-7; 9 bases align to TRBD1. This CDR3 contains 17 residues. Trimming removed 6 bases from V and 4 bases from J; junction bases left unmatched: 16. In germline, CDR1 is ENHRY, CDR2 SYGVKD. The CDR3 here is CAIRVATYPGTGYEQYF. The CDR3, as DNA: TGTGCCATCAGAGTGGCTACCTACCCCGGGACAGGGTACGAGCAGTACTTC.

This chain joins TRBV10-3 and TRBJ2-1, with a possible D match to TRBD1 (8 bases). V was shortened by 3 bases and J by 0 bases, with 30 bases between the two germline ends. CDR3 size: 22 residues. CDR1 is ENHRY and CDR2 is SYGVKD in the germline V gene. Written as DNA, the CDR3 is TGTGCCATCAGTGAACTTCCCCCGGGACAGGTAAGCGGGGCTAGCTCCTACAATGAGCAGTTCTTC. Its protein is CAISELPPGQVSGASSYNEQFF.

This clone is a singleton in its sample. CDR3 in amino acids: CASSDAGLAIYEQYF. In DNA, the CDR3 is TGTGCCAGCAGTGACGCGGGACTAGCGATATACGAGCAGTACTTC. The gene calls are TRBV6-6 and TRBJ2-7; 10 positions match TRBD2. Germline-derived CDR1 and CDR2 are MNHNY and SVGAGI (reference sequence). The ends lost 5 bases at V and 4 bases at J; junction bases unmatched: 8. The CDR3 loop spans 15 amino acids.

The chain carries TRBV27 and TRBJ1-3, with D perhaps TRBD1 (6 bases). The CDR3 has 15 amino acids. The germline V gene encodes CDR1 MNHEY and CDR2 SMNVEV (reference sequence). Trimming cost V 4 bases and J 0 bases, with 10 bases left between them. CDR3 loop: CASSYTGNSGNTIYF. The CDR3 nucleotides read TGTGCCAGCAGTTATACAGGGAACTCTGGAAACACCATATATTTT.

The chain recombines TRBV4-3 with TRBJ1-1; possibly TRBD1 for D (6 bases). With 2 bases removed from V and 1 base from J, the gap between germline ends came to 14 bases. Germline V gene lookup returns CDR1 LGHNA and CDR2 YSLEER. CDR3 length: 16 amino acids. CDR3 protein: CASSQTPGHQNTEAFF. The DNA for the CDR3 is TGCGCCAGCAGCCAAACCCCGGGACATCAGAACACTGAAGCTTTCTTT.

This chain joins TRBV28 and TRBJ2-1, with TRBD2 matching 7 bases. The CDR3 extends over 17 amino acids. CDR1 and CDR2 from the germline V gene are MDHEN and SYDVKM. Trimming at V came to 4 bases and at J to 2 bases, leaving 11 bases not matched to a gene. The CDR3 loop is CASSSGTTRKAYNEQFF. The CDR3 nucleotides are TGTGCCAGCAGTTCCGGGACTACCCGGAAGGCCTACAATGAGCAGTTCTTC.

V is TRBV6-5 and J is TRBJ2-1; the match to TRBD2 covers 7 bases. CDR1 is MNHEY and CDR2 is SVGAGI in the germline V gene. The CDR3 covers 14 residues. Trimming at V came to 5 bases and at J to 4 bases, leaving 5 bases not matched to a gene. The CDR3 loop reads CASSPAGPYNEQFF. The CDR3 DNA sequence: TGTGCCAGCAGTCCAGCGGGACCATACAATGAGCAGTTCTTC.

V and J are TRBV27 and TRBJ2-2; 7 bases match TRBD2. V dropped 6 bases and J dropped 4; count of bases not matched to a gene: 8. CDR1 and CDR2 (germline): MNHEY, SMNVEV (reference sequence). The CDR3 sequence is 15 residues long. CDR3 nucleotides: TGTGCCAGCAGGGCTCCGGGACTAACCACCGGGGAGCTGTTTTTT. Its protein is CASRAPGLTTGELFF.

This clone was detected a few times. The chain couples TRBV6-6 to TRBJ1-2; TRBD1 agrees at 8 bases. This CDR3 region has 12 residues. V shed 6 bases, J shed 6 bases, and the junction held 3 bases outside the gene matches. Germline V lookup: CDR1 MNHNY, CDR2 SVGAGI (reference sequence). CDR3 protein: CASSRQGNGYTF. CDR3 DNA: TGTGCCAGCAGCCGACAGGGGAATGGCTACACCTTC.

CDR3 in DNA: TGTGCCAGCAGTTATGGACTGCTCTCTGGAAACACCATATATTTT. Translation: CASSYGLLSGNTIYF. The chain links TRBV7-9 to TRBJ1-3; no clear D. Looked up from germline, CDR1 is SEHNR and CDR2 is FQNEAQ (reference sequence). The length of the CDR3 is 15 residues. The V gene lost 6 bases and the J gene lost 0 bases, with 12 bases spanning the gap.

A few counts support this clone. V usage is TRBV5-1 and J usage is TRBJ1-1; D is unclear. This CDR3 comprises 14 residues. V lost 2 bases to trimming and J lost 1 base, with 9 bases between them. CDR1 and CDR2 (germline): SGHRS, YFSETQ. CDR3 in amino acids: CASSFGARNTEAFF. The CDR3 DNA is TGCGCCAGCAGCTTTGGAGCAAGGAACACTGAAGCTTTCTTT.

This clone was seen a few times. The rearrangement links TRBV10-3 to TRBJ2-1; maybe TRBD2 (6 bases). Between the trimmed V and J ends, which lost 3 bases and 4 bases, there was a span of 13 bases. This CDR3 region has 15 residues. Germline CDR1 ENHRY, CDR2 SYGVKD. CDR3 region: CAISDLRRGYNEQFF. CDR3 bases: TGTGCCATCAGTGATCTCCGGAGGGGTTACAATGAGCAGTTCTTC.

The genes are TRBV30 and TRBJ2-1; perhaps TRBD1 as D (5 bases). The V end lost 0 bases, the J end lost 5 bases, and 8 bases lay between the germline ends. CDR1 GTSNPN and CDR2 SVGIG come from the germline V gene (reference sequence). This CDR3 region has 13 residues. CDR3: CAWSVRQNNEQFF. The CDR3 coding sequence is TGTGCCTGGAGTGTACGACAGAACAATGAGCAGTTCTTC. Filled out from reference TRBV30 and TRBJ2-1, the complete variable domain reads SQTIHQWPATLVQPVGSPLSLECTVEGTSNPNLYWYRQAAGRGLQLLFYSVGIGQISSEVPQNLSASRPQDRQFILSSKKLLLSDSGFYLCAWSVRQNNEQFFGPGTRLTVL.

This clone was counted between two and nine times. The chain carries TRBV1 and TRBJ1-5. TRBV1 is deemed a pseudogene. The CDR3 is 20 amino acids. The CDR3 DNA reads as TGCACCAGCAGCCAAGTAATAGAGGGAGAGGGGGGGAATAGCAATCAGCCCCAGCATTTT. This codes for CTSSQVIEGEGGNSNQPQHF.

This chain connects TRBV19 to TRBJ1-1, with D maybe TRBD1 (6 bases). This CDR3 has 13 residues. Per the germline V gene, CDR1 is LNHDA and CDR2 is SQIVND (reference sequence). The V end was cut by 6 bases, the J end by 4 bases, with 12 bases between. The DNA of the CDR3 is TGTGCCAGTAGCCCTACAGGGAGCACTGAAGCTTTCTTT. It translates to CASSPTGSTEAFF. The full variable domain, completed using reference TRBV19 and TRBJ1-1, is DGGITQSPKYLFRKEGQNVTLSCEQNLNHDAMYWYRQDPGQGLRLIYYSQIVNDFQKGDIAEGYSVSREKKESFPLTVTSAQKNPTAFYLCASSPTGSTEAFFGQGTRLTVV.

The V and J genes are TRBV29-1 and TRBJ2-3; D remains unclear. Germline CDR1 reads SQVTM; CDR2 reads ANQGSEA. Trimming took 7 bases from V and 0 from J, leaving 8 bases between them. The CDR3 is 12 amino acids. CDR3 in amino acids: CSASRSTDTQYF. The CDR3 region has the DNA TGCAGCGCCTCCCGGAGCACAGATACGCAGTATTTT.

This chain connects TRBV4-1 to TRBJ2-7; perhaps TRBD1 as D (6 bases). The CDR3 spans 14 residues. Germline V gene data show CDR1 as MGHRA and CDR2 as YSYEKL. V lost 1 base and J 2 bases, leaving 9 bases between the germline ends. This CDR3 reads CASSQGDIPYEQYF. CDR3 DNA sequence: TGCGCCAGCAGCCAAGGGGACATCCCCTACGAGCAGTACTTC.

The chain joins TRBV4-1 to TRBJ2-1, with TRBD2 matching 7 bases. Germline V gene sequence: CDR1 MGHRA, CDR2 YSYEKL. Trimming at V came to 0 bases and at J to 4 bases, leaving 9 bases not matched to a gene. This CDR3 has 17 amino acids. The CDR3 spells CASSQDQTSLRYNEQFF. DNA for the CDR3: TGCGCCAGCAGCCAAGATCAGACTAGCCTGAGGTACAATGAGCAGTTCTTC.

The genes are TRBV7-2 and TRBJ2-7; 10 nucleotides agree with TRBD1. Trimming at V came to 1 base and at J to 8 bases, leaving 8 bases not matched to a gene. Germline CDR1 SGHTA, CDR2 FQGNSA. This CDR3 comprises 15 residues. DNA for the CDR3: TGTGCCAGCAGCTTAGTCGGGGACAGGGGAAACAAGCAGTACTTC. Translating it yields CASSLVGDRGNKQYF.

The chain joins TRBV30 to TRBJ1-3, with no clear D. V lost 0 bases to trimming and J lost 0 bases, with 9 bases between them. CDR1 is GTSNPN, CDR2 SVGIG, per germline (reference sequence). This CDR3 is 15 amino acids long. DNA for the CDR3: TGTGCCTGGAGTGTTTATCCTATCTCTGGAAACACCATATATTTT. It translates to CAWSVYPISGNTIYF.